The 27 T cell receptor beta chains in this list originate from one sample, sequenced in a study of OX40 agonist ivuxolimab in advanced cancers. Libraries were prepared by immunoSEQ multiplex PCR; TCRdb keeps only in-frame clonotypes and omits some of them. The sample contains approximately 69,000 clones, 84% of which appear only once. Sequencing was performed on CD4+ or CD8+ T cells sorted from blood, taken in a trial of the OX40 agonist ivuxolimab. All receptors come from an adult with an advanced solid tumor such as melanoma, head and neck, liver or kidney cancer.

V is TRBV4-1 and J is TRBJ2-1; 8 nucleotides line up with TRBD1. V lost 1 base and J lost 9; bases outside the gene matches: 17. The CDR3 is 18 amino acids. The germline gives CDR1 MGHRA, CDR2 YSYEKL. The CDR3, as DNA: TGCGCCAGCAGCCAAGCGCCCGTTGGACAGGGTTATGGTAGTGAGCAGTTCTTC. Translation gives CASSQAPVGQGYGSEQFF.

The chain joins TRBV6-5 to TRBJ1-3, with D tentatively TRBD1 (6 bases). V was clipped by 8 bases and J by 7 bases, with 9 bases between them. From germline, CDR1 is MNHEY and CDR2 SVGAGI. The CDR3 spans 11 residues. The CDR3 DNA reads TGTGCCAGCCAAAGGGGGAACACCATATATTTT. It encodes CASQRGNTIYF.

This clone was seen a handful of times. The chain is built from TRBV5-4 and TRBJ1-3; 10 bases line up with TRBD1. The CDR3 sequence is 14 residues long. CDR1 is SGHNT, CDR2 YYREEE, per germline (reference sequence). The trim removed 4 bases at V and 9 bases at J, leaving 7 bases unmatched. The CDR3 DNA is TGTGCCAGCAGCCAGGGACAGGGGCGCGGCACCATATATTTT. It is translated as CASSQGQGRGTIYF.

V and J are TRBV10-3 and TRBJ1-5; D unresolved. In germline, CDR1 is ENHRY, CDR2 SYGVKD. The V end lost 4 bases, the J end lost 3 bases, and 4 bases lay between the germline ends. The CDR3 spans 12 residues. The CDR3 nucleotides read TGTGCCATCAGTGGACCCAATCAGCCCCAGCATTTT. It encodes CAISGPNQPQHF.

The chain couples TRBV11-2 to TRBJ1-5; D is ambiguous. Germline V lookup: CDR1 SGHAT, CDR2 FQNNGV. This CDR3 has 13 residues. Trimming cost V 3 bases and J 0 bases, with 3 bases left between them. The CDR3 DNA reads TGTGCCAGCAGCTTCAATAGCAATCAGCCCCAGCATTTT. Translating it yields CASSFNSNQPQHF.

The genes are TRBV7-2 and TRBJ2-7; D gene unclear. The germline V gene has CDR1 SGHTA and CDR2 FQGNSA. The CDR3 runs 14 residues. V was trimmed by 1 base and J by 6 bases, leaving 13 bases between them. CDR3 nucleotides: TGTGCCAGCAGCTTAGGGGCTAGAAAGGGCGAGCAGTACTTC. It translates to CASSLGARKGEQYF.

This clone was picked up one time. The CDR3 sequence is CASSYRDLTDTQYF. The CDR3 DNA is TGTGCCAGCAGTTACCGAGACCTCACAGATACGCAGTATTTT. J is TRBJ2-3 and V is TRBV6-5; D not resolved. CDR1 and CDR2 from the germline V gene are MNHEY and SVGAGI. Trimming took off 2 bases at V and 2 bases at J, with 8 bases between the two ends. The CDR3 runs 14 residues.

V and J are TRBV6-6 and TRBJ2-1, with 9 nucleotides matching TRBD1. The V segment lost 4 bases and the J segment 9 bases; nucleotides outside the gene matches: 7. Germline loops: CDR1 MNHNY, CDR2 SVGAGI (reference sequence). CDR3 length equals 14 residues. CDR3 DNA sequence: TGTGCCAGCAGTTCAGGACAGGGGACAGGTGAGCAGTTCTTC. It codes for CASSSGQGTGEQFF.

The chain couples TRBV7-9 to TRBJ2-2; D tentatively reads TRBD1 or TRBD2 (5 bases each). Germline CDR1 SEHNR, CDR2 FQNEAQ (reference sequence). The CDR3 totals 17 residues. V lost 7 bases, J lost 1 base, and 19 bases lay in between. This chain's CDR3 is CASILKSGAKNTGELFF. Here the CDR3 DNA reads TGTGCCAGCATCCTTAAGTCCGGGGCAAAGAACACCGGGGAGCTGTTTTTT.

The chain couples TRBV5-8 to TRBJ2-1, with TRBD2 matching over 7 bases. The CDR3 loop spans 17 amino acids. Germline loops: CDR1 SGHTS, CDR2 YDEGEE. V lost 2 bases to trimming and J lost 1 base; unmatched junction nucleotides: 9. The CDR3 loop is CASSLSSGALSYNEQFF. The CDR3 DNA sequence: TGTGCCAGCAGCTTATCCAGCGGGGCGCTGTCCTACAATGAGCAGTTCTTC.

This sequence joins TRBV6-5 and TRBJ1-3, with no clear D. The ends were cut back, 0 bases at V and 1 base at J, with 7 bases in the middle. The CDR3 extends over 15 amino acids. Germline V gives CDR1 MNHEY, CDR2 SVGAGI. The CDR3 reads CASSYSSQSGNTIYF. CDR3 nucleotide sequence: TGTGCCAGCAGTTACTCGTCCCAGTCTGGAAACACCATATATTTT.

This CDR3 is CASSATGARGTEAFF. The CDR3 nucleotides read TGTGCCAGCAGTGCGACGGGGGCGCGGGGCACTGAAGCTTTCTTT. The chain is built from TRBV2 and TRBJ1-1; possibly TRBD1 for D (6 bases). Per the germline V gene, CDR1 is SNHLY and CDR2 is FYNNEI. The germline V and J ends were trimmed by 4 bases and 4 bases, with 16 bases remaining between them. The CDR3 covers 15 residues. Full variable domain (rest looked up from reference TRBV2 and TRBJ1-1): EPEVTQTPSHQVTQMGQEVILRCVPISNHLYFYWYRQILGQKVEFLVSFYNNEISEKSEIFDDQFSVERPDGSNFTLKIRSTKLEDSAMYFCASSATGARGTEAFFGQGTRLTVV.

Details on this clone: At one boundary the junction diverges from the germline segment, which might be a read error. The sample carries other DNA sequences with the same CDR3. The chain carries TRBV6-5 and TRBJ1-1; D remains ambiguous. The CDR3 has 15 amino acids. In germline, CDR1 is MNHEY, CDR2 SVGAGI. Here the CDR3 DNA reads TGTGCCAGCAGTCCCCTTACAGCTCTGAACACTGAAGCATTCTTT. Protein product: CASSPLTALNTEAFF.

This chain links TRBV7-2 with TRBJ2-5; D is uncertain. The CDR3 sequence is 15 residues long. Deletions cut 4 bases from V and 0 bases from J, with 12 bases between. The V gene's germline CDR1 is SGHTA and CDR2 FQGNSA. CDR3 residues: CASSSGDRYQETQYF. The CDR3 DNA is TGTGCCAGCAGCTCCGGAGATAGGTACCAAGAGACCCAGTACTTC.

The rearrangement links TRBV7-6 to TRBJ2-7; 8 bases are a match to TRBD1. CDR1 and CDR2 from the germline V gene are SGHVS and FNYEAQ. The J segment lost 2 bases and the V segment lost 5 bases, leaving 5 bases of the junction unmatched. This CDR3 has 14 residues. The CDR3 is CASSQGQGPYEQYF. CDR3 sequence (DNA): TGTGCCAGCAGCCAAGGACAGGGCCCCTACGAGCAGTACTTC.

The genes are TRBV18 and TRBJ2-5; a weak D match, TRBD1 (6 bases). Trimming pared 3 bases from V and 1 base from J, leaving 6 bases between. The CDR3 runs to 13 residues. Germline values: CDR1 KGHSH, CDR2 LQKENI. The CDR3 sequence is CASSPDSQETQYF. Here the CDR3 DNA reads TGTGCCAGCTCACCGGACAGCCAAGAGACCCAGTACTTC.

J is TRBJ2-5 and V is TRBV5-4, with 10 bases aligning to TRBD2. The trim removed 3 bases at V and 4 bases at J, leaving 3 bases unmatched. The CDR3 has 14 amino acids. Germline V gene lookup returns CDR1 SGHNT and CDR2 YYREEE (reference sequence). CDR3 bases: TGTGCCAGCAGCTCGGGACTAGCGTTAGAGACCCAGTACTTC. Translation gives CASSSGLALETQYF.

This chain connects TRBV6-1 to TRBJ2-1; 12 positions agree with TRBD1. This CDR3 has 16 amino acids. V was clipped by 2 bases and J by 8 bases; unmatched bases: 7. Looked up from germline, CDR1 is MNHNS and CDR2 is SASEGT. CDR3 nucleotide sequence: TGTGCCAGCAGTGAATCCGGGACAGGGGGCTTCTATGAGCAGTTCTTC. Translated, it gives CASSESGTGGFYEQFF.

V is TRBV6-5 and J is TRBJ1-4; possibly TRBD1 for D (5 bases). Trimming pared 0 bases from V and 8 bases from J, leaving 13 bases between. CDR3 length equals 15 residues. Germline CDR1 reads MNHEY; CDR2 reads SVGAGI. The CDR3 is CASSYSQGRGEKLFF. In DNA form, the CDR3 reads TGTGCCAGCAGTTACTCGCAGGGAAGAGGGGAAAAACTGTTTTTT.

This chain joins TRBV6-1 and TRBJ1-1; no clear D gene. Trimming cost V 7 bases and J 1 base, with 10 bases left between them. CDR3 size: 13 residues. The germline V gene has CDR1 MNHNS and CDR2 SASEGT. CDR3 sequence reads: CASTITENTEAFF. The DNA of the CDR3 is TGTGCCAGCACCATCACGGAGAACACTGAAGCTTTCTTT.

This rearrangement joins TRBV18 to TRBJ2-5; D gene ambiguous. Germline loops: CDR1 KGHSH, CDR2 LQKENI. Trimming took 1 base from V and 4 from J, leaving 7 bases between them. The CDR3 sequence is 13 residues long. The CDR3 DNA reads as TGTGCCAGCTCACCACGCCCCCGAGAGACCCAGTACTTC. This gives the protein CASSPRPRETQYF.

This chain connects TRBV9 to TRBJ2-2; 10 bases line up with TRBD1. In germline, CDR1 is SGDLS, CDR2 YYNGEE. The CDR3 runs 17 residues. With 1 base clipped from V and 0 bases from J, the junction kept 3 bases outside the gene matches. Here the CDR3 DNA reads TGTGCCAGCAGCGTATCCGGGACAGGGGCGAACACCGGGGAGCTGTTTTTT. Amino acid sequence: CASSVSGTGANTGELFF.

The V call is TRBV7-2, the J call TRBJ1-1, with a tentative D call TRBD1 (5 bases). CDR1 is SGHTA and CDR2 is FQGNSA in the germline V gene. The V and J ends lost 1 base and 3 bases respectively, with 12 bases between them. This CDR3 contains 15 residues. CDR3 loop: CASSLGTRGDTEAFF. Here the CDR3 DNA reads TGTGCCAGCAGCTTAGGCACGCGGGGGGACACTGAAGCTTTCTTT.

This clone was detected only once. The chain couples TRBV7-6 to TRBJ2-7; 9 nucleotides agree with TRBD1. Germline lookup yields CDR1 SGHVS and CDR2 FNYEAQ. This CDR3 is 14 amino acids long. Trimming cost V 1 base and J 11 bases; bases outside gene matches: 9. CDR3 nucleotides: TGTGCCAGCAGCTTAGAACCCCACGGGACAGGGAAGTACTTC. Translated: CASSLEPHGTGKYF.

Only a few counts were recorded for this clone. The chain carries TRBV11-3 and TRBJ2-2, with no clear D. CDR1 and CDR2 from the germline V gene are SGHNT and YENEEA. V was clipped by 1 base and J by 7 bases, with 13 bases between them. The CDR3 is 15 amino acids. The CDR3 reads CASSLGLVGVGELFF. The CDR3 region has the DNA TGTGCCAGCAGCTTAGGGCTAGTTGGTGTCGGGGAGCTGTTTTTT. Full variable domain (outside the CDR3, taken from reference TRBV11-3 and TRBJ2-2): EAGVVQSPRYKIIEKKQPVAFWCNPISGHNTLYWYLQNLGQGPELLIRYENEEAVDDSQLPKDRFSAERLKGVDSTLKIQPAELGDSAVYLCASSLGLVGVGELFFGEGSRLTVL.

The chain has TRBV6-4 and TRBJ2-3, with 8 positions matching TRBD2. The germline gives CDR1 MRHNA, CDR2 SNTAGT. This CDR3 region has 15 residues. Trimming at V came to 0 bases and at J to 4 bases, leaving 3 bases not matched to a gene. The CDR3 bases are TGTGCCAGCAGTGACTCAGGCGGGGGGCCAGATACGCAGTATTTT. Amino acid sequence: CASSDSGGGPDTQYF.

This sequence joins TRBV6-5 and TRBJ2-7; 9 positions match TRBD1. The CDR3 runs to 15 residues. Germline CDR1 reads MNHEY; CDR2 reads SVGAGI. J gave up 2 bases and V 0 bases, and 2 bases lay outside the gene matches. The CDR3, as DNA: TGTGCCAGCAGTTACTCTGGACAGGGGACCTACGAGCAGTACTTC. The encoded protein is CASSYSGQGTYEQYF.